This TCR beta chain was captured in a study of blood T cells in healthy people across ages. Study in general: Using template switching, researchers captured about one barcoded beta molecule for each two T cells. Study-wide results and caveats: Among long-lived donors, naive CD4+ cells were more numerous and diversity higher than in aged donors.

Points on this clonotype: Its antigen is still unknown.

Trimming removed 3 bases from V and 0 bases from J, with 15 bases in between. CDR3 length equals 17 residues. Germline V gene data show CDR1 as ENHRY and CDR2 as SYGVKD. A second PCR, run for roughly 7 to 11 cycles, used a sample-barcoded 5' primer plus a J-beta primer mix. MiXCR, applied by TCRdb to the 5' RACE reads, yields one record per CDR3 protein. The repertoire holds about 1.5 million distinct CDR3 sequences, about 40% seen once, with 7% to 9% in the top ten. V gene TRBV10-3 combines with J gene TRBJ2-1; D unclear. This receptor was identified in a woman younger than 35 in good health. Sequencing was carried out using blood. For the CDR3, the DNA is TGTGCCATCAGTGAAACCCCCTGGCGGAGCTCCTACAATGAGCAGTTCTTC. This codes for CAISETPWRSSYNEQFF.